The 12 T cell receptor beta chains reported below all come from one sample, sequenced in a study of T-cell memory formation after mild COVID-19. TCRdb recomputed calls from the 5' RACE reads with MiXCR, one row per CDR3 protein. This sample carries roughly 190,000 distinct CDR3 sequences, approximately 16% of them seen once, and the ten largest clones take around 2.4%. The sequenced sample consisted of PBMCs or a T cell subset sorted from them (not recorded which). Every receptor here comes from an adult woman who had mild COVID-19 (a few samples of this study predate the infection). Cell type and time point are not known.

The chain is built from TRBV11-3 and TRBJ2-1; 11 nucleotides line up with TRBD2. V dropped 5 bases and J dropped 7; count of bases not matched to a gene: 7. This CDR3 comprises 15 residues. The germline V gene encodes CDR1 SGHNT and CDR2 YENEEA. The chain's CDR3 is CASSPTSGSSNEQFF. CDR3 coding DNA: TGTGCCAGCAGCCCAACTAGCGGGAGTAGTAATGAGCAGTTCTTC. The variable domain in full, with the rest retrieved from reference TRBV11-3 and TRBJ2-1, is EAGVVQSPRYKIIEKKQPVAFWCNPISGHNTLYWYLQNLGQGPELLIRYENEEAVDDSQLPKDRFSAERLKGVDSTLKIQPAELGDSAVYLCASSPTSGSSNEQFFGPGTRLTVL.

CDR3 loop: CATSNGYNEQFF. CDR3 coding DNA: TGTGCCACCAGCAATGGTTACAATGAGCAGTTCTTC. The chain carries TRBV15 and TRBJ2-1, with D unclear. Per germline, CDR1 LNHNV and CDR2 YYDKDF (reference sequence). Between the trimmed V and J ends, which lost 4 bases and 4 bases, there was a span of 5 bases. The CDR3 runs 12 residues.

This clonotype was seen a handful of times. The rearrangement joins TRBV5-1 to TRBJ2-3; 10 bases line up with TRBD2. V gave up 4 bases and J gave up 1 base; unmatched junction bases: 6. Germline V lookup: CDR1 SGHRS, CDR2 YFSETQ. The CDR3 contains 16 residues. CDR3 protein: CASSLASGGGTDTQYF. The DNA of the CDR3 is TGCGCCAGCAGCCTAGCGAGCGGGGGGGGCACAGATACGCAGTATTTT.

The sample holds many counts of this clonotype. The V gene is TRBV12-3 or TRBV12-4, the J gene TRBJ1-1; 9 nucleotides align to TRBD1. The length of the CDR3 is 15 residues. Losses at the gene ends were 2 bases for V and 0 bases for J; bases not matched to a gene: 1. CDR3 protein: CASSLRQGVNTEAFF. The CDR3 coding sequence is TGTGCCAGCAGTTTAAGACAGGGGGTGAACACTGAAGCTTTCTTT.

V gene TRBV7-9 combines with J gene TRBJ1-1; perhaps TRBD1 as D (6 bases). The germline V and J ends were trimmed by 4 bases and 2 bases, with 14 bases remaining between them. This CDR3 is 15 amino acids long. The germline V gene encodes CDR1 SEHNR and CDR2 FQNEAQ (reference sequence). This chain's CDR3 is CASSSYRAINTEAFF. The CDR3 region has the DNA TGTGCCAGCAGCTCCTACAGGGCCATCAACACTGAAGCTTTCTTT.

V is TRBV6-5 and J is TRBJ2-1, with 14 positions matching TRBD2. The germline V gene has CDR1 MNHEY and CDR2 SVGAGI. Trimming at V came to 7 bases and at J to 9 bases, leaving 8 bases not matched to a gene. The CDR3 consists of 15 residues. The CDR3 sequence: CASKKGLAGASEQFF. DNA for the CDR3: TGTGCCAGCAAGAAGGGACTAGCGGGAGCGAGTGAGCAGTTCTTC.

This chain links TRBV7-8 with TRBJ1-1; 7 nucleotides line up with TRBD1. In germline, CDR1 is SGHVS, CDR2 FQNEAQ. The V gene end was trimmed by 4 bases and the J gene end by 0 bases; junction bases not matched to a gene: 8. The CDR3 is 16 residues long. The CDR3 nucleotides are TGTGCCAGCAGCTCGTTTCAGGGGGACATGAACACTGAAGCTTTCTTT. It yields the protein CASSSFQGDMNTEAFF.

CDR3 amino acids: CASSRRGVGMNTEAFF. The CDR3, as DNA: TGTGCCAGCAGCAGGCGGGGAGTAGGTATGAACACTGAAGCTTTCTTT. V and J are TRBV3-1 and TRBJ1-1; no clear D gene. The V gene lost 5 bases and the J gene lost 0 bases, with 16 bases spanning the gap. From germline, CDR1 is LGHDT and CDR2 YNNKEL (reference sequence). The CDR3 runs to 16 residues. The complete variable domain, with remaining parts taken from reference TRBV3-1 and TRBJ1-1, reads DTAVSQTPKYLVTQMGNDKSIKCEQNLGHDTMYWYKQDSKKFLKIMFSYNNKELIINETVPNRFSPKSPDKAHLNLHINSLELGDSAVYFCASSRRGVGMNTEAFFGQGTRLTVV.

This clonotype has a count of ten or more. J is TRBJ1-1 and V is TRBV12-3 or TRBV12-4; D might be TRBD1 (5 bases). The V and J ends lost 3 bases and 1 base respectively, with 6 bases between them. The CDR3 sequence is 13 residues long. The CDR3 DNA follows: TGTGCCAGCAGTTTCGACAGGAACACTGAAGCTTTCTTT. Protein product: CASSFDRNTEAFF.

This clonotype was seen only a few times. V gene TRBV25-1 combines with J gene TRBJ1-2; weak D call: TRBD1 (5 bases). V lost 2 bases and J lost 4, with 11 bases in between. Germline assignment: CDR1 MGHDK and CDR2 SYGVNS. This CDR3 spans 14 amino acids. This CDR3 is CASSEPGTRYGYTF. CDR3 DNA: TGTGCCAGCAGTGAACCCGGGACTCGCTATGGCTACACCTTC.

The J gene is TRBJ1-2, the V gene TRBV3-1, with TRBD1 identical over 7 bases. Germline V CDR1 and CDR2: LGHDT, YNNKEL (reference sequence). The CDR3 is made up of 18 amino acids. The V and J ends lost 2 bases and 4 bases, in that order; junction bases with no gene match: 16. CDR3 in amino acids: CASSQRAVRQGGGYGYTF. DNA of the CDR3: TGTGCCAGCAGCCAAAGAGCAGTTCGGCAGGGGGGAGGCTATGGCTACACCTTC.

This clonotype came up a few times. The chain has TRBV25-1 and TRBJ2-1, with D possibly being TRBD2 (6 bases). Germline V CDR1 and CDR2: MGHDK, SYGVNS. Trimming pared 7 bases from V and 8 bases from J, leaving 24 bases between. This CDR3 is built from 16 residues. The CDR3 loop reads CASTTLDGWGGDEQFF. The CDR3 region has the DNA TGTGCCAGCACCACACTGGACGGGTGGGGCGGGGATGAGCAGTTCTTC.